This T cell receptor beta chain was captured by sequencing in a study of identifying expanded T cells in peripheral blood. No infections or other immune events were documented during collection. The J segment lost 0 bases and the V segment lost 6 bases, leaving 12 bases of the junction unmatched. Germline V CDR1 and CDR2: SGHTA, FQGNSA. The CDR3 consists of 18 residues. TCRdb's table, derived via immunoSEQ multiplex PCR, lists solely in-frame clones and lacks some. The sample includes around 130,000 clones, approximately 86% seen only once; the top ten take 7.5% to 9%. The sequenced sample was blood. The receptor was derived from a person between 18 and 75 years old in good health. The V and J genes are TRBV7-2 and TRBJ2-1, with 9 bases matching TRBD2. The CDR3 is CASRRSGGAQSSYNEQFF. In DNA form, the CDR3 reads TGTGCCAGCAGGCGTAGCGGGGGAGCCCAGAGCTCCTACAATGAGCAGTTCTTC.